A selection of T cell receptor beta chains follows, all from one sample in a study of cytomegalovirus exposure and HLA in healthy donors. The table came from immunoSEQ multiplex PCR; TCRdb's copy has only in-frame clones and leaves some out. The sample consists of 150,000 to 200,000 clones, about 72% of them appearing once. What was sequenced was PBMCs. All receptors come from a man aged 45-65 years in good health and CMV-seropositive. The CDR3 runs from the conserved cysteine through the conserved F or W. A D gene is named only where the DNA matches it firmly. Only some rows state a clone size, as once, few, many or a class for expanded clones.

clone_size | j_call | d_call | v_call | cdr3_nt | cdr3_aa
NA | TRBJ1-5 | NA | TRBV28 | TGTGCCAGCACTTCAGATGCGGGGGCGCGCAATCAGCCCCAGCATTTT | CASTSDAGARNQPQHF
NA | TRBJ2-2 | NA | TRBV9 | TGTGCCAGCAGCGTAGTAGACGGGGAGCTGTTTTTT | CASSVVDGELFF
NA | TRBJ2-3 | NA | TRBV9 | TGTGCCAGCACCGTGGGGGGTAGCGACCGTACGCAGTATTTT | CASTVGGSDRTQYF
NA | TRBJ2-1 | TRBD2 | TRBV7-9 | TGTGCCAGCAGCCCCCCTGGGGGGGGTTCGTTCTTC | CASSPPGGGSFF
NA | TRBJ1-2 | TRBD1 | TRBV9 | TGTGCCAGCAATCCCAGGGGACAGGGTAACTATGGCTACACCTTC | CASNPRGQGNYGYTF
NA | TRBJ1-1 | NA | TRBV9 | TGTGCCAGCAGCGTAGACCCGAGGGACACTGAAGCTTTCTTT | CASSVDPRDTEAFF
NA | TRBJ1-5 | NA | TRBV4-1 | TGCGCCAGCAGCCAAGGGTGGGCAGATAATCAGCCCCAGCATTTT | CASSQGWADNQPQHF
NA | TRBJ2-3 | NA | TRBV5-1 | TGCGCCAGCAGCTTGGGAGGGTACACAGATACGCAGTATTTT | CASSLGGYTDTQYF
few | TRBJ1-4 | TRBD1 | TRBV27 | TGTGCCAGCAGTTTACAATACTACAGGGGAGGTGAAAAACTGTTTTTT | CASSLQYYRGGEKLFF
few | TRBJ2-2 | TRBD1 | TRBV13 | TGTGCCAGCAATCCTCAGGGGGCGCGCGGCACCGGGGAGCTGTTTTTT | CASNPQGARGTGELFF
NA | TRBJ2-7 | TRBD2 | TRBV27 | TGTGCCAGCAGTTTTAGCGGGGGGGGCTACGAGCAGTACTTC | CASSFSGGGYEQYF
NA | TRBJ2-7 | TRBD1 | TRBV11-1 | TGTGCCAGCAGCTTAGCTGGGACAGGGCGGGCCTACGAGCAGTACTTC | CASSLAGTGRAYEQYF
NA | TRBJ1-6 | NA | TRBV5-6 | TGTGCCAGCAGCCTATGGCGCGGGGTCACTTTAAATTCACCCCTCCACTTT | CASSLWRGVTLNSPLHF
NA | TRBJ1-3 | NA | TRBV7-7 | TGTGCCAGCAGCTCCTCCCCTGGAAACACCATATATTTT | CASSSSPGNTIYF